This TCR beta chain was found in a study of blood T cell repertoires in COVID-19. Whole-study context: The United States, Italy and Spain supplied acute and convalescent COVID-19 samples. The cDNA or gDNA used as material had been derived from T cells, B-cell-depleted T cells, or PBMCs.

A few counts support this clone. Original handling: Amplification of reference gene primers provided the estimated nucleated cell counts. Assay used: immunoSEQ multiplex PCR; TCRdb lists only in-frame clones, some missing. V and J calls and clone size are as listed in that table; D and trimming were resolved from the DNA. The sample has more than 200,000 clones, 70% to 90% seen once. Source material: peripheral blood. The TCR comes from a woman aged 80 or older with acute or convalescent COVID-19.

The CDR3 here is CASSLVGLAGTDTQYF. The CDR3 DNA reads as TGTGCCAGCAGCTTAGTTGGACTAGCGGGAACGGATACGCAGTATTTT. The genes are TRBV11-2 and TRBJ2-3; 12 bases align to TRBD2. CDR1 is SGHAT, CDR2 FQNNGV, per germline. CDR3 length equals 16 residues. Trimming took 1 base from V and 6 from J; bases not matched to a gene: 5.